This T cell receptor beta chain was observed in a study of metastatic and nonmetastatic thyroid tumors. There were no patients who had received any treatment before thyroid surgery. TCRdb reprocessed the PCR reads using MiXCR. The sample holds around 52,000 clones; 30% are singletons and the top ten take 15% to 20%. Germline lookup yields CDR1 LNHDA and CDR2 SQIVND (reference sequence). The length of the CDR3 is 14 residues. V lost 10 bases to trimming and J lost 0 bases, with 16 bases between them. Of note for this clone: The sample contains more than one DNA sequence encoding this CDR3.

The clonotype originates from a female donor with papillary thyroid cancer or a benign thyroid nodule (not recorded which). Some clones in this sample may be carry-over from other donors' samples. The chain uses TRBV19 and TRBJ2-7; D unresolved. Source material: blood. The chain's CDR3 is CATQRSPSSYEQYF. The DNA of the CDR3 is TGTGCCACCCAAAGATCTCCTTCCTCCTACGAGCAGTACTTC.